This entry lists 16 T cell receptor beta chains sequenced from one sample in a study of cytomegalovirus exposure and HLA in healthy donors. A multiplex PCR was run with 60 Vbeta primers and 13 Jbeta primers. Sequencing was performed with immunoSEQ multiplex PCR; in TCRdb, only in-frame clones are kept and a portion is missing. The repertoire holds roughly 200,000 clones, roughly 80% seen once, with over 2% in the top ten. Sequences were obtained from PBMCs. These receptors were taken from a man between 60 and 70 years old in good health and CMV-seronegative.

This clone was seen more than once but under ten times. The V gene is TRBV12-5, the J gene TRBJ2-7, with D tentatively TRBD1 (5 bases). Germline CDR1 is LGHNT and CDR2 is FRNRAP. The ends were cut back, 3 bases at V and 0 bases at J, with 12 bases in the middle. This CDR3 has 15 residues. This CDR3 reads CASGFAGMVSYEQYF. DNA of the CDR3: TGTGCTAGTGGTTTCGCAGGGATGGTCTCCTACGAGCAGTACTTC.

J is TRBJ1-3 and V is TRBV29-1; possible D gene TRBD1, 5 bases. The V gene's germline CDR1 is SQVTM and CDR2 ANQGSEA. V was shortened by 0 bases and J by 3 bases, with 15 bases between the two germline ends. This CDR3 has 16 amino acids. CDR3: CSVEDRGGIGGNTIYF. CDR3 sequence (DNA): TGCAGCGTTGAAGATCGGGGGGGAATCGGTGGAAACACCATATATTTT.

V and J are TRBV25-1 and TRBJ2-5, with D possibly matching TRBD1 (5 bases). The CDR3 consists of 15 residues. V lost 1 base and J 0 bases, leaving 9 bases between the germline ends. Germline V gene data show CDR1 as MGHDK and CDR2 as SYGVNS. CDR3 sequence (DNA): TGTGCCAGCAGTGAATGGGGCGTAGACCAAGAGACCCAGTACTTC. The encoded protein is CASSEWGVDQETQYF. Full variable domain (rest looked up from reference TRBV25-1 and TRBJ2-5): EADIYQTPRYLVIGTGKKITLECSQTMGHDKMYWYQQDPGMELHLIHYSYGVNSTEKGDLSSESTVSRIRTEHFPLTLESARPSHTSQYLCASSEWGVDQETQYFGPGTRLLVL.

The chain combines TRBV7-6 with TRBJ2-5; perhaps TRBD1 as D (6 bases). Germline CDR1 and CDR2: SGHVS and FNYEAQ. V gave up 5 bases and J gave up 2 bases, with 12 bases separating them. This CDR3 contains 14 residues. This chain's CDR3 is CASSTGTHQETQYF. CDR3 in DNA: TGTGCCAGCAGCACGGGGACACATCAAGAGACCCAGTACTTC.

This clone was seen more than once but under ten times. CDR3 sequence: CASSFGLDRGPNTGELFF. The CDR3, as DNA: TGTGCCAGCAGCTTTGGCTTGGACAGGGGCCCGAACACCGGGGAGCTGTTTTTT. V and J are TRBV5-6 and TRBJ2-2; 9 positions match TRBD1. The CDR3 has 18 amino acids. With 2 bases clipped from V and 0 bases from J, the junction kept 8 bases outside the gene matches. CDR1 is SGHDT and CDR2 is YYEEEE in the germline V gene.

The rearrangement joins TRBV2 to TRBJ1-5; D perhaps matches TRBD1 (5 bases). The germline gives CDR1 SNHLY, CDR2 FYNNEI. The CDR3 consists of 14 residues. Trimming took off 3 bases at V and 3 bases at J, with 9 bases between the two ends. CDR3 bases: TGTGCCAGCAGTGACAGGGATTTCAATCAGCCCCAGCATTTT. Translated: CASSDRDFNQPQHF.

The rearrangement uses TRBV19 and TRBJ2-5, with 12 bases identical to TRBD1. Germline CDR1 is LNHDA and CDR2 is SQIVND (reference sequence). With V trimmed by 7 bases and J by 5 bases, 8 bases remained unmatched. The CDR3 has 15 residues. The CDR3 loop is CASNYGTGGPETQYF. The CDR3 nucleotides are TGTGCCAGTAACTATGGGACAGGGGGCCCCGAGACCCAGTACTTC.

The chain has TRBV4-2 and TRBJ2-4, with D possibly TRBD2 on 7 matching bases. V was clipped by 1 base and J by 0 bases, with 10 bases between them. This CDR3 has 16 residues. Germline V gives CDR1 LGHNA, CDR2 YNFKEQ. CDR3 coding DNA: TGTGCCAGCAGCCAAGGGGAGGGGGGAGCCAAAAACATTCAGTACTTC. Amino acid sequence: CASSQGEGGAKNIQYF.

CDR3 in DNA: TGTGCCAGCAGTACCAGGGGGACCCAGTACTTC. Amino acids: CASSTRGTQYF. The chain combines TRBV7-2 with TRBJ2-5, with D possibly being TRBD1 (6 bases). V was trimmed by 6 bases and J by 7 bases, leaving 9 bases between them. Germline V gene data show CDR1 as SGHTA and CDR2 as FQGNSA. The CDR3 totals 11 residues. Together with reference TRBV7-2 and TRBJ2-5, the CDR3 gives the full variable domain: GAGVSQSPSNKVTEKGKDVELRCDPISGHTALYWYRQSLGQGLEFLIYFQGNSAPDKSGLPSDRFSAERTGGSVSTLTIQRTQQEDSAVYLCASSTRGTQYFGPGTRLLVL.

This clone was picked up one time. The chain combines TRBV6-1 with TRBJ2-3; possibly TRBD1 for D (6 bases). With 2 bases removed from V and 4 bases from J, the gap between germline ends came to 13 bases. The germline gives CDR1 MNHNS, CDR2 SASEGT. This CDR3 has 15 residues. The CDR3 nucleotides read TGTGCCAGCAGTGAACTCGCAGGGGTGGCAGATACGCAGTATTTT. Protein sequence: CASSELAGVADTQYF.

This chain connects TRBV5-1 to TRBJ2-2; tentative D call: TRBD1 (6 bases). The V and J ends lost 6 bases and 1 base respectively, with 16 bases between them. CDR1 is SGHRS, CDR2 YFSETQ, per germline. The CDR3 loop spans 16 amino acids. CDR3 DNA sequence: TGCGCCAGCACTACCACAGGGTTGAGGAACACCGGGGAGCTGTTTTTT. As protein: CASTTTGLRNTGELFF.

This clone was seen only once. The V gene is TRBV7-2, the J gene TRBJ2-5; 8 bases align to TRBD2. The CDR3 loop spans 14 amino acids. The trim removed 5 bases at V and 4 bases at J, leaving 6 bases unmatched. Germline CDR1 SGHTA, CDR2 FQGNSA. DNA for the CDR3: TGTGCCAGCAGCCCCCGGGGGGGAGCAGAGACCCAGTACTTC. As protein: CASSPRGGAETQYF.

The sample holds a few counts of this clone. V is TRBV7-2 and J is TRBJ2-3, with D tentatively TRBD2 (6 bases). The V and J ends lost 4 bases and 8 bases respectively, with 13 bases between them. The length of the CDR3 is 13 residues. Germline V gene data show CDR1 as SGHTA and CDR2 as FQGNSA. In nucleotides, the CDR3 is TGTGCCAGCAGCTCGAGAGACGGGGGTACGCAGTATTTT. It is translated as CASSSRDGGTQYF.

J is TRBJ2-7 and V is TRBV19; no definite D call. This CDR3 has 15 amino acids. V was cut by 8 bases and J by 0 bases, with 17 bases left in between. CDR1 and CDR2 from the germline V gene are LNHDA and SQIVND (reference sequence). Here the CDR3 reads CASPDTVRLSYEQYF. CDR3 DNA sequence: TGTGCCAGTCCCGATACAGTCAGGCTCTCCTACGAGCAGTACTTC.

J is TRBJ2-7 and V is TRBV9; the match to TRBD2 covers 12 bases. Per the germline V gene, CDR1 is SGDLS and CDR2 is YYNGEE. CDR3 length equals 17 residues. With V trimmed by 0 bases and J by 2 bases, 6 bases remained unmatched. The CDR3 sequence is CASSVEIRTSGTYEQYF. The CDR3, as DNA: TGTGCCAGCAGCGTAGAAATCCGGACTAGCGGGACCTACGAGCAGTACTTC. Full variable domain (rest looked up from reference TRBV9 and TRBJ2-7): DSGVTQTPKHLITATGQRVTLRCSPRSGDLSVYWYQQSLDQGLQFLIQYYNGEERAKGNILERFSAQQFPDLHSELNLSSLELGDSALYFCASSVEIRTSGTYEQYFGPGTRLTVT.

V gene TRBV4-1 combines with J gene TRBJ2-1; 7 nucleotides align to TRBD2. The V and J ends lost 0 bases and 1 base, in that order; junction bases with no gene match: 12. The CDR3 totals 19 residues. The V gene's germline CDR1 is MGHRA and CDR2 YSYEKL. CDR3 residues: CASSQDGLAVRRSYNEQFF. The CDR3, as DNA: TGCGCCAGCAGCCAAGATGGCCTAGCGGTCCGAAGGTCCTACAATGAGCAGTTCTTC.